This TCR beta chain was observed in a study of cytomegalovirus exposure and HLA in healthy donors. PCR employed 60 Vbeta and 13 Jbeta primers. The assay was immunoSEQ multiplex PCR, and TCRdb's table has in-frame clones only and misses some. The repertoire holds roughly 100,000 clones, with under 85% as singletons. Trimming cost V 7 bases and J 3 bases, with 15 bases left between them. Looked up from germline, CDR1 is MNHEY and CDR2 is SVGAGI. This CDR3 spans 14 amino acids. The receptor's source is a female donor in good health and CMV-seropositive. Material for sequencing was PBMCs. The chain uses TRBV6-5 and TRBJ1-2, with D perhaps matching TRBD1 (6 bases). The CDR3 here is CASKVNHRDYGYTF. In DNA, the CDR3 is TGTGCCAGCAAAGTTAACCACAGGGACTATGGCTACACCTTC.